A single sample is the source of the 9 T cell receptor beta chains below, sequenced in a study of T cell changes during pregnancy in multiple sclerosis. Clones were sequenced by immunoSEQ multiplex PCR, and TCRdb holds only the in-frame ones, with some missing. The sample lists tens of thousands of clones, approximately 92% occurring once. The input for sequencing was CD4+ T cells from peripheral blood mononuclear cells, taken in the third trimester of pregnancy. These TCRs come from a female donor with multiple sclerosis, enrolled in a pregnancy study.

The chain recombines TRBV5-4 with TRBJ2-1, with a tentative D call TRBD2 (6 bases). Germline values: CDR1 SGHNT, CDR2 YYREEE (reference sequence). The V end lost 4 bases, the J end lost 7 bases, and 12 bases lay between the germline ends. CDR3 length equals 13 residues. CDR3 loop: CASSPWTNNEQFF. As DNA, the CDR3 is TGTGCCAGCAGCCCATGGACTAATAATGAGCAGTTCTTC.

CDR3 protein: CATSRDGGGGSSYNEQFF. The CDR3 nucleotides read TGTGCCACCAGCCGTGATGGAGGTGGCGGGAGCTCCTACAATGAGCAGTTCTTC. The rearrangement links TRBV15 to TRBJ2-1; 7 nucleotides match TRBD2. This CDR3 is 18 amino acids long. Losses at the gene ends were 5 bases for V and 0 bases for J; bases not matched to a gene: 13. CDR1 is LNHNV and CDR2 is YYDKDF in the germline V gene (reference sequence).

The chain uses TRBV18 and TRBJ2-1; D gene uncertain. V was cut by 2 bases and J by 6 bases, with 8 bases left in between. Germline values: CDR1 KGHSH, CDR2 LQKENI. CDR3 size: 13 residues. CDR3 sequence reads: CASSPNSLNEQFF. CDR3 sequence (DNA): TGTGCCAGCTCACCAAACAGCCTCAATGAGCAGTTCTTC.

This clone was seen once. The chain uses TRBV5-4 and TRBJ2-5, with D tentatively TRBD1 (5 bases). V was pared by 1 base and J by 0 bases, with 10 bases between. The CDR3 runs to 15 residues. CDR1 is SGHNT, CDR2 YYREEE, per germline (reference sequence). This CDR3 reads CASSLRTGHQETQYF. The CDR3 DNA sequence: TGTGCCAGCAGCTTGAGAACAGGACACCAAGAGACCCAGTACTTC.

The rearrangement joins TRBV27 to TRBJ2-6; D is perhaps TRBD2 (5 bases). The CDR3 totals 17 residues. Between the trimmed V and J ends, which lost 3 bases and 2 bases, there was a span of 14 bases. Per the germline V gene, CDR1 is MNHEY and CDR2 is SMNVEV (reference sequence). The CDR3 here is CASSFTTGSAGANVLTF. CDR3 DNA sequence: TGTGCCAGCAGTTTTACGACGGGGTCTGCTGGGGCCAACGTCCTGACTTTC.

This clone has just one count. The genes are TRBV28 and TRBJ1-3, with D uncertain. Trimming removed 6 bases from V and 0 bases from J, with 12 bases in between. The CDR3 is 15 amino acids. The germline V gene has CDR1 MDHEN and CDR2 SYDVKM. CDR3 coding DNA: TGTGCCAGCAGCTTACACTCGAGCTCTGGAAACACCATATATTTT. Translation: CASSLHSSSGNTIYF.

The chain combines TRBV28 with TRBJ2-5, with D possibly matching TRBD1 (5 bases). This CDR3 is 12 amino acids long. Trimming shortened V by 1 base and J by 6 bases, and 6 bases separated the two germline ends. CDR1 is MDHEN and CDR2 is SYDVKM in the germline V gene. CDR3 bases: TGTGCCAGCAGTTTATCAGGGCAGACCCAGTACTTC. It specifies CASSLSGQTQYF.

The J gene is TRBJ2-2, the V gene TRBV5-6; weak D call: TRBD1 (5 bases). Per germline, CDR1 SGHDT and CDR2 YYEEEE. V was clipped by 5 bases and J by 5 bases, with 16 bases between them. CDR3 size: 15 residues. CDR3 sequence (DNA): TGTGCCAGCAGAATACAAGGGGCCGATACCGGGGAGCTGTTTTTT. Translated, it gives CASRIQGADTGELFF.

The V call is TRBV7-9, the J call TRBJ2-1, with D hard to call. Germline V lookup: CDR1 SEHNR, CDR2 FQNEAQ (reference sequence). V lost 6 bases, J lost 4 bases, and 16 bases lay in between. This CDR3 comprises 15 residues. The chain's CDR3 is CASRRSRDPYNEQFF. As DNA, the CDR3 is TGTGCCAGCAGAAGATCCCGAGATCCTTACAATGAGCAGTTCTTC.